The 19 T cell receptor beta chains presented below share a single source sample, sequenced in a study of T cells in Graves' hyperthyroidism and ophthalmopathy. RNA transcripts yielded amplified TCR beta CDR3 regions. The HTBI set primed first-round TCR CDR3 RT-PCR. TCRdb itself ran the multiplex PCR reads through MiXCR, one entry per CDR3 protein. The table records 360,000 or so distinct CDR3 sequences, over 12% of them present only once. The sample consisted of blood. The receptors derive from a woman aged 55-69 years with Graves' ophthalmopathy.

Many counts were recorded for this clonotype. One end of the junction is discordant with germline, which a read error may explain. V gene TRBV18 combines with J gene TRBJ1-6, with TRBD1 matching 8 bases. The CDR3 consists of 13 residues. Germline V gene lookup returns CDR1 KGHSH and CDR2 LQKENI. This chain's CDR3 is CPSSPQGDSPLHF. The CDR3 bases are TGTCCCAGCTCACCACAGGGGGATTCACCCCTCCACTTT. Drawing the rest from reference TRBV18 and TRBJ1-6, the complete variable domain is NAGVMQNPRHLVRRRGQEARLRCSPMKGHSHVYWYRQLPEEGLKFMVYLQKENIIDESGMPKERFSAEFPKEGPSILRIQQVVRGDSAAYFCPSSPQGDSPLHFGNGTRLTVT.

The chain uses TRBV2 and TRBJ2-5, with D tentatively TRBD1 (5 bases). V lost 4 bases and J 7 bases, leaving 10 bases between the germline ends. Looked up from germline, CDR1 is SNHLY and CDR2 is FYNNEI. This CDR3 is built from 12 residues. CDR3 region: CASSAGKRTQYF. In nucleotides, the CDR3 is TGTGCCAGCAGTGCAGGGAAGCGGACCCAGTACTTC.

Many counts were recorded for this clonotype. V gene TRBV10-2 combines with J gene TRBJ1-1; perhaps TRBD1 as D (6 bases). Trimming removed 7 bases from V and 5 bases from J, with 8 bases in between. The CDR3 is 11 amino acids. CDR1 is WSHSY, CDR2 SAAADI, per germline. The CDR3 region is CASKGETEAFF. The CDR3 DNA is TGCGCCAGCAAGGGGGAGACTGAAGCTTTCTTT.

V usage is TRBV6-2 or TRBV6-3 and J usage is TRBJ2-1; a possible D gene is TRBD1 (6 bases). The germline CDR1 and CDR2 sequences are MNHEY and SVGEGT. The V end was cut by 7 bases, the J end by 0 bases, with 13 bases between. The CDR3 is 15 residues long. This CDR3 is CASIEGHRSYNEQFF. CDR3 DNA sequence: TGTGCCAGCATAGAGGGACACCGCTCCTACAATGAGCAGTTCTTC.

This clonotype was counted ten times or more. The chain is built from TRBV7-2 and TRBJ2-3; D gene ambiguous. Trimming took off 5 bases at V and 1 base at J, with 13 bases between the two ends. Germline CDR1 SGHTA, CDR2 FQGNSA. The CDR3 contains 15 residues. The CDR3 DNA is TGTGCCAGCAGCCTCCAAACCCTCGGCACAGATACGCAGTATTTT. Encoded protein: CASSLQTLGTDTQYF.

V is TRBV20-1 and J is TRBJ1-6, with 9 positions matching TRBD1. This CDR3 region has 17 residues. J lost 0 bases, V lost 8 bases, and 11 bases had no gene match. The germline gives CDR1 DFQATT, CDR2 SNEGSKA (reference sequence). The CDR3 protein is CSTKRTGASSYNSPLHF. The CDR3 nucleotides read TGCAGTACTAAAAGGACAGGGGCCAGCTCCTATAATTCACCCCTCCACTTT.

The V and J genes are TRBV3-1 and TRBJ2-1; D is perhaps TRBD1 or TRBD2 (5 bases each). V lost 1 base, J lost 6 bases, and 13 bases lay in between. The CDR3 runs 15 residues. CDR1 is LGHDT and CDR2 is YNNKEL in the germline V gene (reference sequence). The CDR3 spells CASSQAGADLNEQFF. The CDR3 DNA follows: TGTGCCAGCAGCCAAGCCGGGGCGGATCTCAATGAGCAGTTCTTC.

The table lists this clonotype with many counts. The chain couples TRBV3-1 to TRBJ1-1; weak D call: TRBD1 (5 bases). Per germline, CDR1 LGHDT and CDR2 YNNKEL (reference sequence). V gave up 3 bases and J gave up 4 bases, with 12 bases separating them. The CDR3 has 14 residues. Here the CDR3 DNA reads TGTGCCAGCAGCCAGGGACTTTCTGGCACTGAAGCTTTCTTT. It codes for CASSQGLSGTEAFF.

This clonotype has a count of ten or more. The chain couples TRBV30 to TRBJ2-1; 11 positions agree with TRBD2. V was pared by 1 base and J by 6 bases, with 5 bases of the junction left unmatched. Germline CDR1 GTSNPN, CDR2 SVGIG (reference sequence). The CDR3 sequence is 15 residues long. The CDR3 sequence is CAWSAFLAGGNEQFF. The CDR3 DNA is TGTGCCTGGAGTGCATTCCTAGCGGGAGGCAATGAGCAGTTCTTC.

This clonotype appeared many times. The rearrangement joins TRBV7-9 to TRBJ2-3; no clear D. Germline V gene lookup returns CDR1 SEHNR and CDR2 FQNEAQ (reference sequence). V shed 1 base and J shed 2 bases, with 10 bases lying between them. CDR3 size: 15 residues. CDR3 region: CASSLGSTNTDTQYF. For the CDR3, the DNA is TGTGCCAGCAGCTTAGGGTCTACTAACACAGATACGCAGTATTTT.

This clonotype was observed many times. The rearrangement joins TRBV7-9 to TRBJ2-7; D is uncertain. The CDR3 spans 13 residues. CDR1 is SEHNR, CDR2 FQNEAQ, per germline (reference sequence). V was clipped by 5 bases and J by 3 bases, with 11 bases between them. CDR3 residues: CASSPVGYYEQYF. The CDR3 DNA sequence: TGTGCCAGCAGCCCCGTCGGGTACTACGAGCAGTACTTC.

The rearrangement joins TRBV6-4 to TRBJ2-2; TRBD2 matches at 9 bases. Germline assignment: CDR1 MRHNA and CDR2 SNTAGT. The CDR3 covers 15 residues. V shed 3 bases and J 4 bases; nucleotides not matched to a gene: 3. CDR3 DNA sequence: TGTGCCAGCAGTGAGGCTAGCGGGACCACCGGGGAGCTGTTTTTT. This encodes CASSEASGTTGELFF.

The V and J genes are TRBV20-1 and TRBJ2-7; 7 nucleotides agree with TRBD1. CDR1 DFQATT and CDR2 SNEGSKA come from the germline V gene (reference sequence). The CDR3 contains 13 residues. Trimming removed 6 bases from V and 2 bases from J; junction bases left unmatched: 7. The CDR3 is CSAIRDSTYEQYF. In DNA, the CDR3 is TGCAGTGCCATCCGGGACAGCACCTACGAGCAGTACTTC.

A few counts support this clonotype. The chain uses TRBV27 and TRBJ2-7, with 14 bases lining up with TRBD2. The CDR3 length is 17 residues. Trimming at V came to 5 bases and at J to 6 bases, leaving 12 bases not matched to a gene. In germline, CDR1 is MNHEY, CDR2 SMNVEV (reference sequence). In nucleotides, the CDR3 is TGTGCCAGCAGTCCCCCCCTCTGGACTAGCGGGAGGTTCGAGCAGTACTTC. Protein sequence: CASSPPLWTSGRFEQYF.

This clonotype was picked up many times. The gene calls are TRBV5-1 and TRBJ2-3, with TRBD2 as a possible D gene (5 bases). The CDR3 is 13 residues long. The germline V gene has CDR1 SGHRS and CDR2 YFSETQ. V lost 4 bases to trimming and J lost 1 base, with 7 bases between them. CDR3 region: CASSHGGTDTQYF. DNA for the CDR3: TGCGCCAGCAGCCACGGGGGCACAGATACGCAGTATTTT.

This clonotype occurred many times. In DNA form, the CDR3 reads TGTGCCAGCAGATCCCAAGGAGGGGGCGTCTTCACTGAAGCTTTCTTT. The encoded protein is CASRSQGGGVFTEAFF. The chain links TRBV7-2 to TRBJ1-1, with 7 bases matching TRBD1. Germline V CDR1 and CDR2: SGHTA, FQGNSA. V lost 6 bases and J lost 4; bases outside the gene matches: 14. CDR3 size: 16 residues.

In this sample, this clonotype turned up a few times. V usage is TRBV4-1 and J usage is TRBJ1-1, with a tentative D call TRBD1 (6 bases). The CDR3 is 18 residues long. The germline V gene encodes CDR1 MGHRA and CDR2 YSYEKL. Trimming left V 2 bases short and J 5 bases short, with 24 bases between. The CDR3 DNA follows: TGCGCCAGCAGCCAAATCCGAGCGGGGGGGGGCGGAGAAACTGAAGCTTTCTTT. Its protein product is CASSQIRAGGGGETEAFF.

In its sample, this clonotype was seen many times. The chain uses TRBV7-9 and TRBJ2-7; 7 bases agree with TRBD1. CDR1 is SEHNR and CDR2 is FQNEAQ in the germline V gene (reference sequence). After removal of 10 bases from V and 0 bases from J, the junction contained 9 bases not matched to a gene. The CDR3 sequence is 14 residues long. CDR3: CAILLDRTSYEQYF. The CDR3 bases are TGTGCCATCCTCCTGGACAGGACCTCCTACGAGCAGTACTTC. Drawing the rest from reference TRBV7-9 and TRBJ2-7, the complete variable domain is DTGVSQNPRHKITKRGQNVTFRCDPISEHNRLYWYRQTLGQGPEFLTYFQNEAQLEKSRLLSDRFSAERPKGSFSTLEIQRTEQGDSAMYLCAILLDRTSYEQYFGPGTRLTVT.

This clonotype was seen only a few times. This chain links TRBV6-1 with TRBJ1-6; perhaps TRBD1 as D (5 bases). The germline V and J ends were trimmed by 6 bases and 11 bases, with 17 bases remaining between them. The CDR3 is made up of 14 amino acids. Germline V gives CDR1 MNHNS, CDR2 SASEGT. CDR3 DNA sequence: TGTGCCAGCAGATCGGGGCAGGGAGGCGCACCCCTCCACTTT. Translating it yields CASRSGQGGAPLHF.